The 17 T cell receptor beta chains below come from one sample, sequenced in a study of shared clonotypes between healthy human individuals. Only in-frame clones appear in the TCRdb table, and some are missing; sequencing was by immunoSEQ multiplex PCR. The sample yields fewer than 200,000 clones, approximately 62% seen once. The source material was memory CD4+ T cells sorted from blood. Subset: CD45RA-negative fraction. The source is a man aged 30 to 45 in good health.

This clone was detected ten times or more. J is TRBJ1-1 and V is TRBV9, with unresolved D. Trimming took off 0 bases at V and 1 base at J, with 7 bases between the two ends. The CDR3 consists of 14 residues. Germline values: CDR1 SGDLS, CDR2 YYNGEE. The CDR3 nucleotides read TGTGCCAGCAGCGTAGCAGCAGGGAACACTGAAGCTTTCTTT. This encodes CASSVAAGNTEAFF.

This sequence joins TRBV27 and TRBJ1-5; no definite D call. V lost 3 bases and J lost 0, with 6 bases in between. Per germline, CDR1 MNHEY and CDR2 SMNVEV (reference sequence). The CDR3 consists of 14 residues. The CDR3: CASSFSYSNQPQHF. For the CDR3, the DNA is TGTGCCAGCAGTTTTTCCTATAGCAATCAGCCCCAGCATTTT.

The V and J genes are TRBV7-7 and TRBJ2-7; 10 bases are shared with TRBD1. The germline V gene has CDR1 SSHAT and CDR2 FNYEAQ (reference sequence). J lost 7 bases, V lost 2 bases, and 8 bases had no gene match. This CDR3 region has 15 residues. The chain's CDR3 is CASSLRRQGAREQYF. CDR3 coding DNA: TGTGCCAGCAGCTTACGGAGACAGGGGGCGCGGGAGCAGTACTTC.

This chain connects TRBV5-1 to TRBJ2-5; 15 bases match TRBD2. From germline, CDR1 is SGHRS and CDR2 YFSETQ. V lost 3 bases and J lost 5; bases outside the gene matches: 11. The CDR3 runs to 18 residues. The CDR3 is CASSYVGLAGGVRETQYF. The DNA of the CDR3 is TGCGCCAGCAGCTACGTCGGACTAGCGGGAGGGGTTCGGGAGACCCAGTACTTC.

This rearrangement joins TRBV14 to TRBJ2-3; D might be TRBD1 or TRBD2, each matching 5 bases. Germline CDR1 reads SGHDN; CDR2 reads FVKESK. V shed 1 base and J shed 1 base, with 15 bases lying between them. This CDR3 comprises 17 residues. The CDR3 here is CASSQGWGKGGTDTQYF. CDR3 coding DNA: TGTGCCAGCAGCCAAGGTTGGGGGAAAGGCGGCACAGATACGCAGTATTTT.

The genes are TRBV5-4 and TRBJ2-1; TRBD2 matches at 8 bases. The germline V gene encodes CDR1 SGHNT and CDR2 YYREEE (reference sequence). This CDR3 has 14 amino acids. V shed 0 bases, J shed 5 bases, and the junction held 1 base outside the gene matches. CDR3 nucleotides: TGTGCCAGCAGCTTGGATAGCGGGAACAATGAGCAGTTCTTC. It encodes CASSLDSGNNEQFF.

The chain links TRBV18 to TRBJ2-7; D is possibly TRBD1 or TRBD2 (5 bases each). Deletions cut 0 bases from V and 4 bases from J, with 10 bases between. This CDR3 is built from 14 residues. The germline V gene has CDR1 KGHSH and CDR2 LQKENI. The CDR3 loop reads CASSPPGRQYEQYF. The CDR3, as DNA: TGTGCCAGCTCACCACCGGGACGGCAATACGAGCAGTACTTC.

The rearrangement links TRBV4-3 to TRBJ2-3; 11 bases map to TRBD2. The CDR3 totals 16 residues. Trimming took 0 bases from V and 8 from J; bases not matched to a gene: 7. Germline-derived CDR1 and CDR2 are LGHNA and YSLEER. The DNA for the CDR3 is TGCGCCAGCAGCCAAGAGAGGCTAGCGGGAGGCATTACGCAGTATTTT. It encodes CASSQERLAGGITQYF.

V is TRBV5-1 and J is TRBJ1-2; D unresolved. The CDR3 sequence is 13 residues long. Looked up from germline, CDR1 is SGHRS and CDR2 is YFSETQ. V was clipped by 5 bases and J by 2 bases, with 10 bases between them. The CDR3 reads CASSMDGNYGYTF. The CDR3 bases are TGCGCCAGCAGTATGGACGGAAACTATGGCTACACCTTC.

V usage is TRBV7-2 and J usage is TRBJ2-1; TRBD2 matches at 8 bases. Unmatched junction bases numbered 8, after V lost 3 bases and J lost 7 bases. Germline CDR1 SGHTA, CDR2 FQGNSA. The CDR3 totals 15 residues. In nucleotides, the CDR3 is TGTGCCAGCAGCTTCGCGGGAGGCTCTAGAAATGAGCAGTTCTTC. The encoded protein is CASSFAGGSRNEQFF.

The chain has TRBV7-9 and TRBJ1-2; no firm D call. The CDR3 runs 13 residues. V lost 5 bases to trimming and J lost 4 bases, with 11 bases between them. The germline gives CDR1 SEHNR, CDR2 FQNEAQ (reference sequence). CDR3 nucleotide sequence: TGTGCCAGCAGCCTCGACCCCATCTATGGCTACACCTTC. Translation: CASSLDPIYGYTF.

CDR3 sequence: CASSYKGGSGNTIYF. The CDR3 DNA is TGTGCCAGCAGTTATAAAGGGGGCTCTGGAAACACCATATATTTT. The rearrangement joins TRBV6-5 to TRBJ1-3; a weak D match, TRBD1 (6 bases). This CDR3 contains 15 residues. Trimming took 3 bases from V and 0 from J, leaving 9 bases between them. Germline V gene data show CDR1 as MNHEY and CDR2 as SVGAGI.

The chain combines TRBV6-1 with TRBJ1-2, with TRBD1 matching 7 bases. The CDR3 is made up of 14 amino acids. Looked up from germline, CDR1 is MNHNS and CDR2 is SASEGT. With 8 bases clipped from V and 2 bases from J, the junction kept 8 bases outside the gene matches. In DNA form, the CDR3 reads TGTGCCAGCGGAGGAACAGGGGCGAACTATGGCTACACCTTC. Translation gives CASGGTGANYGYTF.

The genes are TRBV27 and TRBJ2-7; TRBD2 agrees at 12 bases. The germline V gene encodes CDR1 MNHEY and CDR2 SMNVEV (reference sequence). J was trimmed by 3 bases and V by 6 bases; bases with no gene match: 12. The CDR3 is 17 amino acids. This chain's CDR3 is CASSPRTSGNKVYEQYF. For the CDR3, the DNA is TGTGCCAGCAGCCCTAGGACTAGCGGGAACAAAGTCTACGAGCAGTACTTC.

V is TRBV5-1 and J is TRBJ2-3, with 10 bases aligning to TRBD2. Losses at the gene ends were 5 bases for V and 4 bases for J; bases not matched to a gene: 10. This CDR3 region has 16 residues. The V gene's germline CDR1 is SGHRS and CDR2 YFSETQ. CDR3 bases: TGCGCCAGCAGGGGTAGGGGGCTAGCGGGAGCAGATACGCAGTATTTT. Protein sequence: CASRGRGLAGADTQYF.

The sample holds many counts of this clone. This rearrangement joins TRBV6-5 to TRBJ2-3; D not resolved. Germline V lookup: CDR1 MNHEY, CDR2 SVGAGI. The CDR3 is 14 amino acids. V lost 7 bases, J lost 0 bases, and 11 bases lay in between. Written as DNA, the CDR3 is TGTGCCAGCAAAAGAGATTGGAGCACAGATACGCAGTATTTT. Its protein is CASKRDWSTDTQYF.

In this sample, this clone turned up a few times. The rearrangement links TRBV28 to TRBJ1-1; a possible D gene is TRBD1 (6 bases). Germline-derived CDR1 and CDR2 are MDHEN and SYDVKM. Trimming stripped 7 bases from V and 2 bases from J, with 20 bases between. CDR3 length: 16 residues. CDR3: CASIRTASSFNTEAFF. The CDR3 nucleotides read TGTGCCAGCATCAGGACAGCCTCTTCCTTTAACACTGAAGCTTTCTTT.